This note documents a single TCR beta chain sequence. Its antigen is not identified. The data stem from a study of somatic mutations in cytotoxic T cells in rheumatoid arthritis. Positive selection using magnetic beads isolated the CD4+ and CD8+ cells (purity was checked by flow cytometry). This CDR3 region has 10 residues. The V gene's germline CDR1 is SEHNR and CDR2 FQNEAQ (reference sequence). Trimming took 9 bases from V and 8 from J, leaving 10 bases between them. Study-wide findings and caveats: Among about 70 patients, about eight showed a largest CD8+ clone that surpassed 20% of CD8+ cells. There was no significant difference in CD8+ T-cell clonality between rheumatoid arthritis patients and age-matched healthy controls.

Per the authors' pipeline: Published virus-specific TCRB sequences were rarely matched by patient CD8+ clones larger than 1%. Profiled with immunoSEQ multiplex PCR; TCRdb holds only in-frame clones, not every one. Clone size and V and J calls were adopted from that table, with D and trimming inferred from the DNA. This table has approximately 10,000 clones, approximately 82% appearing once. The J gene is TRBJ1-1, the V gene TRBV7-9, with TRBD1 as a possible D gene (5 bases). Sequenced sample: CD8+ T cells sorted from blood. The clonotype was recovered from a woman aged 55-70 years with rheumatoid arthritis. The CDR3 DNA reads TGTGCCAGTGGGAGGGGAGAAGCTTTCTTT. This gives the protein CASGRGEAFF.